This T cell receptor (beta chain) was obtained from a study of shared clonotypes between healthy human individuals. TCRdb's copy holds only in-frame clones and misses some; the assay was immunoSEQ multiplex PCR. The table includes roughly 2.2 million clones, roughly 90% detected once. CDR1 LGHNA and CDR2 YNFKEQ come from the germline V gene. V shed 3 bases and J 4 bases; nucleotides not matched to a gene: 12. The CDR3 extends over 18 amino acids. The V and J genes are TRBV4-2 and TRBJ2-5; 12 bases match TRBD2. This receptor was obtained from a man younger than 35 in good health. Some clones in this sample may be carry-over from other donors' samples. Sequences were obtained from naive CD4+ T cells from PBMCs. Subset reported: CD45RA+ positively selected. CDR3 residues: CASSQGLPTSGRRETQYF. The CDR3 DNA reads as TGTGCCAGCAGCCAGGGGCTTCCGACTAGCGGGAGAAGAGAGACCCAGTACTTC.